This T cell receptor beta chain was sequenced for a study of response to subunit inactivated influenza vaccine. The CDR3 has 14 residues. V was cut by 5 bases and J by 1 base, with 8 bases left in between. Germline assignment: CDR1 SGHTA and CDR2 FQGTGA. Via MiXCR, TCRdb re-called the RT-PCR reads, giving one row per CDR3 protein. Here the sample spans approximately 500,000 distinct CDR3 sequences, 14% being singletons. The sequence came from a man aged 50 or older who received an inactivated influenza vaccine. Here the sequenced sample was PBMCs from blood, taken roughly 12 days after vaccination. The genes are TRBV7-3 and TRBJ2-2; D not certain. This CDR3 is CASSPRRNTGELFF. CDR3 sequence (DNA): TGTGCCAGCAGCCCCAGACGGAACACCGGGGAGCTGTTTTTT.